The rows below give T cell receptor beta chains drawn from one sample of a study of long-term antiretroviral therapy in people with HIV. TCRdb's copy holds only in-frame clones and misses some; the assay was immunoSEQ multiplex PCR. The table records under 45,000 clones, 80% of them present only once. Sequencing was performed on unsorted PBMCs, taken 3.4 years after starting antiretroviral therapy. Receptors originate from a man aged 25-45 years with HIV. The CDR3 runs from the conserved cysteine through the conserved F or W. The D gene is left open where the match is weak. The size field is filled for only some rows; it gives once, few, many or a size class.

j_gene,d_gene,abundance,v_gene,CDR3aa,CDR3nt
TRBJ2-7,.,few,TRBV11-2,CASSLDQTGSYEQYF,TGTGCCAGCAGCTTAGATCAGACAGGCTCCTACGAGCAGTACTTC
TRBJ2-2,TRBD1,.,TRBV30,CAWENEDRLNTGELFF,TGTGCCTGGGAAAACGAGGACAGGCTCAACACCGGGGAGCTGTTTTTT
TRBJ2-7,TRBD2,.,TRBV6-5,CASSGREGYEQYF,TGTGCCAGCAGTGGTCGGGAGGGCTACGAGCAGTACTTC
TRBJ1-2,TRBD1,.,TRBV9,CASSVTGEGGYTF,TGTGCCAGCAGCGTGACAGGGGAGGGTGGCTACACCTTC
TRBJ2-7,.,.,TRBV30,CAWSQQGYEQYF,TGTGCCTGGAGTCAACAGGGCTACGAGCAGTACTTC
TRBJ1-1,TRBD1,.,TRBV27,CASSPTRGEGAEAFF,TGTGCCAGCAGTCCAACCAGGGGGGAAGGGGCTGAAGCTTTCTTT
TRBJ2-7,.,.,TRBV6-5,CASSYLRGYEQYF,TGTGCCAGCAGTTACCTCAGGGGCTACGAGCAGTACTTC
TRBJ1-3,.,.,TRBV10-3,CAISEGGSGNTIYF,TGTGCCATCAGTGAGGGGGGCTCTGGAAACACCATATATTTT
TRBJ2-1,.,.,TRBV4-3,CASSQVRGAYNEQFF,TGCGCCAGCAGCCAAGTAAGGGGAGCATACAATGAGCAGTTCTTC
TRBJ2-1,.,once,TRBV5-1,CASSLSGLDNEQFF,TGCGCCAGCAGCCTCTCGGGACTCGATAATGAGCAGTTCTTC
TRBJ2-5,.,.,TRBV30,CAWDRSQETQYF,TGTGCCTGGGACAGAAGCCAAGAGACCCAGTACTTC
TRBJ2-5,TRBD2,.,TRBV29-1,CSVDGLAGAQGKETQYF,TGCAGCGTTGACGGGCTAGCGGGAGCCCAAGGAAAAGAGACCCAGTACTTC
TRBJ2-7,.,.,TRBV6-5,CASSSQGRQYF,TGTGCCAGCAGTTCTCAGGGGCGGCAGTACTTC
TRBJ2-7,TRBD1,.,TRBV27,CASSIQGPPYEQYF,TGTGCCAGCAGTATACAGGGGCCCCCTTACGAGCAGTACTTC
TRBJ1-1,.,.,TRBV5-5,CASSLGTTNTEAFF,TGTGCCAGCAGCTTAGGAACAACGAACACTGAAGCTTTCTTT
TRBJ2-2,TRBD2,.,TRBV19,CASSITGRRGGTGELFF,TGTGCCAGTAGTATAACCGGGAGGAGGGGTGGAACCGGGGAGCTGTTTTTT
TRBJ2-7,.,.,TRBV9,CASSVGISYEQYF,TGTGCCAGCAGCGTAGGAATCTCCTACGAGCAGTACTTC
TRBJ1-1,.,.,TRBV7-9,CASSLGAARLNTEAFF,TGTGCCAGCAGCTTAGGGGCCGCTCGACTGAACACTGAAGCTTTCTTT
TRBJ2-7,TRBD1,.,TRBV2,CASSELWGQASYF,TGTGCCAGCAGTGAATTATGGGGACAGGCGTCGTACTTC
TRBJ1-5,.,few,TRBV28,CASSLLARLSNQPQHF,TGTGCCAGCAGTTTATTGGCCAGGCTTAGCAATCAGCCCCAGCATTTT
TRBJ2-5,.,.,TRBV2,CASSEVPLETQYF,TGTGCCAGCAGTGAAGTCCCCTTAGAGACCCAGTACTTC
TRBJ2-3,.,.,TRBV19,CASSDLGTDTQYF,TGTGCCAGTAGTGACCTTGGCACAGATACGCAGTATTTT
TRBJ2-1,TRBD2,.,TRBV5-1,CASSLGLAGSRSYNEQFF,TGCGCCAGCAGCTTGGGACTAGCGGGTTCCCGATCCTACAATGAGCAGTTCTTC
TRBJ1-2,.,.,TRBV28,CASNPFQRSYGYTF,TGTGCCAGCAACCCCTTCCAGAGGTCCTATGGCTACACCTTC
TRBJ1-1,TRBD1,.,TRBV6-5,CASSYGTGLYTEAFF,TGTGCCAGCAGTTACGGGACAGGACTTTACACTGAAGCTTTCTTT
TRBJ1-2,.,.,TRBV18,CASSLDSFSRQGGGYTF,TGTGCCAGCTCACTGGACAGTTTTTCGCGCCAGGGTGGAGGCTACACCTTC
TRBJ2-1,TRBD1,few,TRBV7-3,CASSPGQGSNEQFF,TGTGCCAGCAGCCCCGGACAGGGAAGCAATGAGCAGTTCTTC
TRBJ2-5,.,.,TRBV7-9,CASSLGGLRYQETQYF,TGTGCCAGCAGCTTAGGGGGGCTGCGGTACCAAGAGACCCAGTACTTC
TRBJ2-7,TRBD2,.,TRBV14,CASSLTFLAGADEQYF,TGTGCCAGCAGCCTAACGTTTCTAGCGGGAGCCGACGAGCAGTACTTC
TRBJ2-1,.,.,TRBV4-2,CASSQDLQGFTYNEQFF,TGTGCCAGCAGCCAAGATTTACAGGGATTCACCTACAATGAGCAGTTCTTC
TRBJ2-1,TRBD2,few,TRBV7-2,CASRIGTSGYNEQFF,TGTGCCAGCAGGATCGGGACTAGCGGTTACAATGAGCAGTTCTTC
TRBJ2-7,TRBD2,once,TRBV28,CASSLYGLAGDLYEQYF,TGTGCCAGCAGTTTATACGGACTAGCGGGAGATCTTTACGAGCAGTACTTC
TRBJ2-5,.,.,TRBV21-1,CASTSGLAGRETQYF,.